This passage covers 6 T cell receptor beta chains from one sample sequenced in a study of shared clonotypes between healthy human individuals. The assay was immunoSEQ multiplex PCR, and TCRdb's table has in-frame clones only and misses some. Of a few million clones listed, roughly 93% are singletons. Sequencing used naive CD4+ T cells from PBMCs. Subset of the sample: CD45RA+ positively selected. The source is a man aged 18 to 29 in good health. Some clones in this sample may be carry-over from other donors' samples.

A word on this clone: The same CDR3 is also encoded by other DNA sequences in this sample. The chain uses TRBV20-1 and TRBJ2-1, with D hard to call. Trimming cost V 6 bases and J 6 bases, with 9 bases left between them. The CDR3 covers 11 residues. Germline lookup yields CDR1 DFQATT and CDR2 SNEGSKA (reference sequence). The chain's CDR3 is CSASLVNEQFF. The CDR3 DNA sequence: TGCAGTGCGAGCCTGGTCAATGAGCAGTTCTTC.

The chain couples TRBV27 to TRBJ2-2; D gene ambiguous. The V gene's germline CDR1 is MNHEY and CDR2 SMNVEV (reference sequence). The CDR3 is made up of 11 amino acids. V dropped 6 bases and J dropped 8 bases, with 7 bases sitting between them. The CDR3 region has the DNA TGTGCCAGCAGGAGACAAGGGGAGCTGTTTTTT. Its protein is CASRRQGELFF.

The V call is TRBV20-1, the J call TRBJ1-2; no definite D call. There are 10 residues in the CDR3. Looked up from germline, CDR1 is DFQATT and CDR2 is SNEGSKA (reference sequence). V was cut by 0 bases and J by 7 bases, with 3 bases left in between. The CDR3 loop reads CSAREPGYTF. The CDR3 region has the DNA TGCAGTGCTAGAGAGCCTGGCTACACCTTC.

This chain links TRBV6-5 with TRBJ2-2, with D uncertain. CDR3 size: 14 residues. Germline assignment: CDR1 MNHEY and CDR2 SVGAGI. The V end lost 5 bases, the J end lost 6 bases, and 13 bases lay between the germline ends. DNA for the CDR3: TGTGCCAGCAGTAGGAGTTATACGGCCGGGGAGCTGTTTTTT. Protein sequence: CASSRSYTAGELFF.

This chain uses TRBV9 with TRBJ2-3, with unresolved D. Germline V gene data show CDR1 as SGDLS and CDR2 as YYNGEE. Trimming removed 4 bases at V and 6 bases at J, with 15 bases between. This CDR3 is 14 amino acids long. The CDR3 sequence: CASSPRPLADTQYF. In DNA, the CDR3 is TGTGCCAGCAGCCCTCGGCCCCTGGCGGATACGCAGTATTTT.

The CDR3 sequence: CAWIRRAGYNEQFF. The CDR3 DNA is TGTGCCTGGATCCGCAGGGCGGGCTACAATGAGCAGTTCTTC. The chain combines TRBV30 with TRBJ2-1; either TRBD1 or TRBD2 may supply D (5 bases each). Looked up from germline, CDR1 is GTSNPN and CDR2 is SVGIG (reference sequence). V dropped 4 bases and J dropped 3 bases, with 13 bases sitting between them. The CDR3 is made up of 14 amino acids.